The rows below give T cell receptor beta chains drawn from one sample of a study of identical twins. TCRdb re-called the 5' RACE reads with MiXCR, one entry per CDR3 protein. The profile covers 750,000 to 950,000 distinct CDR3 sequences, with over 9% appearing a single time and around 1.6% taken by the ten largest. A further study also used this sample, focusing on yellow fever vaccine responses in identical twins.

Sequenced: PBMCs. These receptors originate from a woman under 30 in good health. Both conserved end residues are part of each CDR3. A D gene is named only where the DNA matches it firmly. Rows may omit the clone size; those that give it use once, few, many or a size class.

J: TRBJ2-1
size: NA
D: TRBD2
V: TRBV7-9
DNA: TGTGCCAGCAGCTCCCCCTCTAGCGGGAGAGCCAATGAGCAGTTCTTC
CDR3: CASSSPSSGRANEQFF

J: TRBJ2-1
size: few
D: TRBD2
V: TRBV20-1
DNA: TGCAGAACGGGGCTAGCGGGGGCGGGCGAGCAGTTCTTC
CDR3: CRTGLAGAGEQFF

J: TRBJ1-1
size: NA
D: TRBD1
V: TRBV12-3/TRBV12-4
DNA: TGTGCCAGCAGTCCGGGTGACAGGGGGTTGACTGAAGCTTTCTTT
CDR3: CASSPGDRGLTEAFF

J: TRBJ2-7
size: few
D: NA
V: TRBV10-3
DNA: TGTGCCATCAGAGCATTAGGAACGGCGGGACTTTCCTACGAGCAGTACTTC
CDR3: CAIRALGTAGLSYEQYF

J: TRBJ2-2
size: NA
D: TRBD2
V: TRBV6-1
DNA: TGTGCCAGCAGCCGGACTAGCGGGAGTCCCGGGGAGCTGTTTTTT
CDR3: CASSRTSGSPGELFF

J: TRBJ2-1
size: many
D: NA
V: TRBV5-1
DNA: TGCGCCAGCAGCCCATTTACGGGGCGATCCTACAATGAGCAGTTCTTC
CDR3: CASSPFTGRSYNEQFF

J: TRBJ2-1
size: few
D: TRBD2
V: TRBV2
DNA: TGTGCCAGCAGAGGTCCTAGCGGGGGGGTTAGCTCCTACAATGAGCAGTTCTTC
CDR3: CASRGPSGGVSSYNEQFF

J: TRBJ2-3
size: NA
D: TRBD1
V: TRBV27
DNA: TGTGCCAGCAGTTTACCCCGACAGGGGGGGAATACGCAGTATTTT
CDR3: CASSLPRQGGNTQYF

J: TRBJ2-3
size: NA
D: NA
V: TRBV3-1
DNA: TGTGCCAGCAGCCAAGAGTATGCGGTCGGGACGCAGTATTTT
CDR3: CASSQEYAVGTQYF

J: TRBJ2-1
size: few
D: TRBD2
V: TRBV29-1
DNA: TGCAGCGTTGTATCTGGAGCGGGAGAATACAATGAGCAGTTCTTC
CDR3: CSVVSGAGEYNEQFF

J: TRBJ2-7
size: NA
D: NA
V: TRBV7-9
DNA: TGTGCCACCTCGGACGGAGGAAAGGCGCAGTACTTC
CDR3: CATSDGGKAQYF

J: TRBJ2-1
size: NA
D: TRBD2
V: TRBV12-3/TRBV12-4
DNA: TGTGCCAGCAGTTCGACTAGCGGGGGGGCCGGGAATGAGCAGTTCTTC
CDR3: CASSSTSGGAGNEQFF

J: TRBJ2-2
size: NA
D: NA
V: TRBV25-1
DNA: TGTGCCAGCAGTGAAGGGGGGGCGGGTTCACCCGGGGAGCTGTTTTTT
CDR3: CASSEGGAGSPGELFF

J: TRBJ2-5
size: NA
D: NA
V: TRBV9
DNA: TGTGCCAGGAGCAATTGGGATTTGGGCCAAGAGACCCAGTACTTC
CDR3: CARSNWDLGQETQYF

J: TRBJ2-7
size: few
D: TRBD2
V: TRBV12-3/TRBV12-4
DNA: TGTGCCAGCACCCTAGCGGGAGGGCCAGGGGAGCAGTACTTC
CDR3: CASTLAGGPGEQYF

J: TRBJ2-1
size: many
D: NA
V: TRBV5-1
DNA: TGCGCCAGCAGCCGCGGGACGGACAATGAGCAGTTCTTC
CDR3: CASSRGTDNEQFF

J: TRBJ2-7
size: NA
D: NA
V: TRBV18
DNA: TGTGCCAGCTCACCCGACCCGACAGACGAGCAGTACTTC
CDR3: CASSPDPTDEQYF

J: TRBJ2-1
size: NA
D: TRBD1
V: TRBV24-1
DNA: TGTGCCACCAGTGATTTCCCCTCGGGACAGGGCTCCTACAATGAGCAGTTCTTC
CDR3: CATSDFPSGQGSYNEQFF

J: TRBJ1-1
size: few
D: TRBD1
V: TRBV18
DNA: TGTGCCAGCTCACCACCGGTCTTGACAGGGGTGAACACTGAAGCTTTCTTT
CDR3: CASSPPVLTGVNTEAFF

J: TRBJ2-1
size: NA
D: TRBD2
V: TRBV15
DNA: TGTGCCACCAGCAGAGAAAGTACTAGCGGGGGGGCAATCGCTGAGCAGTTCTTC
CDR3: CATSRESTSGGAIAEQFF

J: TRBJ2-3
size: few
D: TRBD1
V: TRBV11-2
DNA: TGTGCCAGCAGCTTATTAGGGACAGGGGGGATGTTCACAGATACGCAGTATTTT
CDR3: CASSLLGTGGMFTDTQYF

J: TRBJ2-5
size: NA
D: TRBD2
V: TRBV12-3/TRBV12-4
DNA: TGTGCCAGCATTGGGACTAGCGGGGGGAGGGAGACCCAGTACTTC
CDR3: CASIGTSGGRETQYF

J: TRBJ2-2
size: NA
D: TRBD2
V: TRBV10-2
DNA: TGCGCCAGCAGTGATCTACTAGCGGGAGAGGGGGAGCTGTTTTTT
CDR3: CASSDLLAGEGELFF

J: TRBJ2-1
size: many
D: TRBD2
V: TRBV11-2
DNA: TGTGCCAGCAGCACTAGCGCCTTCTCCTACAATGAGCAGTTCTTC
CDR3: CASSTSAFSYNEQFF

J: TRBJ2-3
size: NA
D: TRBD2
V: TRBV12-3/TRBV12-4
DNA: TGTGCCAGCAGTTTCCGAAGCGGGAAGAACACAGATACGCAGTATTTT
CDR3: CASSFRSGKNTDTQYF

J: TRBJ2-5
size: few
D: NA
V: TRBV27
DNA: TGTGCCAGCAGGGGAAGCGGGCCCCCAGAGACCCAGTACTTC
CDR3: CASRGSGPPETQYF

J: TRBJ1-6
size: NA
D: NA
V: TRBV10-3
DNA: TGTGCCATCAGGAAGACAGAGAATAATTCACCCCTCCACTTT
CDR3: CAIRKTENNSPLHF

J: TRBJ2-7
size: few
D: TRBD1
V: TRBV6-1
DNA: TGTGCCAGCAGTGCTCCGGGACAGGGGGGCTACGAGCAGTACTTC
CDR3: CASSAPGQGGYEQYF

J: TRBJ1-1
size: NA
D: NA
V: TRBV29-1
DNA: TGCAGCGTTGGCCACGGAAGTCAGACTAACACTGAAGCTTTCTTT
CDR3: CSVGHGSQTNTEAFF

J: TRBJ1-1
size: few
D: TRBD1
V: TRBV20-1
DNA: TGCAGTGCAACACAGGGGACCCTGAACACTGAAGCTTTCTTT
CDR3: CSATQGTLNTEAFF

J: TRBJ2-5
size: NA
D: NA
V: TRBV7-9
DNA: TGTGCCAGCAGCGCTGTCCTGAGACAAGAGACCCAGTACTTC
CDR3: CASSAVLRQETQYF

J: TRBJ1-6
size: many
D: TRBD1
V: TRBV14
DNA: TGTGCCAGCAGCCACGGTTCCAGGGGGAATTCACCCCTCCACTTT
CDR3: CASSHGSRGNSPLHF

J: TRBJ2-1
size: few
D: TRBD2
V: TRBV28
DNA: TGTGCCAGCAGTCCCCAAGCGGGGGGGGCGATTGAGCAGTTCTTC
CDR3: CASSPQAGGAIEQFF

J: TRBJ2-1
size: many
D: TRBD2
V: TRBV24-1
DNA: TGTGCCACCCGGATCCCGGGACTAGCGGGAGGGCCTCTGTTCAATGAGCAGTTCTTC
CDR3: CATRIPGLAGGPLFNEQFF

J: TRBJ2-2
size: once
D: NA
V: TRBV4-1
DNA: TGCGCCAGCAGCCCCTTGGACAGAGACACCGGGGAGCTGTTTTTT
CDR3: CASSPLDRDTGELFF

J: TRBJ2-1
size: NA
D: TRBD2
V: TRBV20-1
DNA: TGCAGTGCTGATACCGGGACTAGGATAAACAATGAACAGTTCTTC
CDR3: CSADTGTRINNEQFF

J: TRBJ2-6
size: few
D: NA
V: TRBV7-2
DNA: TGTGCCAGCAGCCCTCCAGGGGACTATTGGGCCAACGTCCTGACTTTC
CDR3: CASSPPGDYWANVLTF

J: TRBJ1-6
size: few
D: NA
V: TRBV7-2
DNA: TGTGCCAGCAGCTTAATCACAGGGAGTTCACCCCTCCACTTT
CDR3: CASSLITGSSPLHF

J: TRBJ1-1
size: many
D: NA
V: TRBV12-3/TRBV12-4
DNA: TGTGCCAGCAGTTTAGCTCAGTTGAACACTGAAGCTTTCTTT
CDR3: CASSLAQLNTEAFF

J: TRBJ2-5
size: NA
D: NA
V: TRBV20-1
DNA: TGCAGTGCTCGGCAGGGTCGGGAGACCCAGTACTTC
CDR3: CSARQGRETQYF